This entry features one TCR beta chain sequence. Its antigen remains unidentified. The data are from a study of regulatory T cells in long-lasting Graves disease. Overall study results and limits: TRBV28, TRBJ1-2 and TRBJ2-5 were favored in persistent disease.

Per germline, CDR1 ENHRY and CDR2 SYGVKD. The V gene end was trimmed by 4 bases and the J gene end by 9 bases; junction bases not matched to a gene: 4. The CDR3 sequence is 13 residues long. Time point here: newly diagnosed GD, antithyroid drugs for less than 3 months. TCR sequences were obtained from RNA taken from PBMCs. Relying on iRepertoire HTBI primers and Arm-PCR of CDR3 regions, the team built TCR beta libraries. TCRdb independently ran MiXCR on the multiplex PCR reads; one entry per CDR3 protein. This sample has roughly 610,000 distinct CDR3 sequences, with roughly 15% found just once. This same sample was also taken into another study, of T cells in Graves' hyperthyroidism and ophthalmopathy.

This specimen was peripheral blood mononuclear cells (PBMCs), taken at new diagnosis, from a patient treated with antithyroid drugs. The chain recombines TRBV10-3 with TRBJ2-1, with 9 bases fitting TRBD1. This TCR derives from a woman aged 30 to 39 with Graves disease. The CDR3, as DNA: TGTGCCATCAGTGGGACAGGGGAGGTTGAGCAGTTCTTC. It is translated as CAISGTGEVEQFF.